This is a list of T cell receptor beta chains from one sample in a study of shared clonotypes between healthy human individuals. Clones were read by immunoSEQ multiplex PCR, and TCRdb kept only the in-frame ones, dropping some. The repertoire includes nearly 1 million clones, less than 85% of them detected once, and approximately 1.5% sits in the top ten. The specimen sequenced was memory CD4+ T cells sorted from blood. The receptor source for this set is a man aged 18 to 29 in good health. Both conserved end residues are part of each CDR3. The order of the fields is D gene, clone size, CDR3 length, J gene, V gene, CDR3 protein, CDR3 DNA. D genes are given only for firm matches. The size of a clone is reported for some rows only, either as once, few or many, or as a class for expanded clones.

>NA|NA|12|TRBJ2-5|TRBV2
CASSRVGETQYF
TGTGCCAGCAGTCGTGTGGGGGAGACCCAGTACTTC
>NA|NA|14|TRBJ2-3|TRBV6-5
CASRTGASTDTQYF
TGTGCCAGCAGGACAGGCGCTAGCACAGATACGCAGTATTTT
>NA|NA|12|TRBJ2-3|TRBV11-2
CASSSRHNTQYF
TGTGCCAGCAGCTCCAGACATAATACGCAGTATTTT
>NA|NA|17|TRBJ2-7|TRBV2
CASKARWGGDPPYEQYF
TGTGCCAGCAAGGCTCGTTGGGGTGGGGATCCCCCCTACGAGCAGTACTTC
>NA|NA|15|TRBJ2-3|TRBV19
CASRVGGAGTDTQYF
TGTGCCAGTAGAGTCGGAGGGGCAGGCACAGATACGCAGTATTTT
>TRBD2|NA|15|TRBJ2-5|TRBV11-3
CASSLGGRGEETQYF
TGTGCCAGCAGCTTAGGTGGTCGGGGGGAAGAGACCCAGTACTTC
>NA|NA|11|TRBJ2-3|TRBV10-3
CAISVADTQYF
TGTGCCATCAGTGTGGCAGATACGCAGTATTTT
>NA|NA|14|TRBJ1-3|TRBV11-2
CASSSQGTGNTIYF
TGTGCCAGCAGCTCCCAGGGGACTGGAAACACCATATATTTT
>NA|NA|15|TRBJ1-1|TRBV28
CASSLFSYRVTEAFF
TGTGCCAGCAGTTTATTCAGTTACAGGGTTACTGAAGCTTTCTTT
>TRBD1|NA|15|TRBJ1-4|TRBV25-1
CASSVSTGSHEKLFF
TGTGCCAGCAGTGTCTCGACAGGGAGTCACGAAAAACTGTTTTTT
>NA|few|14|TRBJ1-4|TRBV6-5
CASSYSGPDEKLFF
TGTGCCAGCAGTTACTCGGGGCCCGACGAAAAACTGTTTTTT
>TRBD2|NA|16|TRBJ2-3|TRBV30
CAWTTAGPPRTDTQYF
TGTGCCTGGACGACAGCGGGGCCCCCTCGTACAGATACGCAGTATTTT
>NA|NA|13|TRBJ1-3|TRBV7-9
CASSLGAGNTIYF
TGTGCCAGCAGCTTAGGGGCGGGGAACACCATATATTTT
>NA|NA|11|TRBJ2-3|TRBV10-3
CASTSTDTQYF
TGTGCCAGTACTAGCACAGATACGCAGTATTTT
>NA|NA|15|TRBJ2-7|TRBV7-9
CASSLGTANPYEQYF
TGTGCCAGCAGCTTAGGGACTGCTAACCCCTACGAGCAGTACTTC
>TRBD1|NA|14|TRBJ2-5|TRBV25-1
CASSEGTGGETQYF
TGTGCCAGCAGTGAAGGGACAGGGGGAGAGACCCAGTACTTC
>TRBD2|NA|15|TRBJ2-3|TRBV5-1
CASSASGGSTDTQYF
TGCGCCAGCAGTGCGAGCGGGGGTAGCACAGATACGCAGTATTTT
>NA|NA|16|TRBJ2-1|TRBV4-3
CASSQTPSEHYNEQFF
TGCGCCAGCAGCCAAACCCCATCGGAGCATTACAATGAGCAGTTCTTC
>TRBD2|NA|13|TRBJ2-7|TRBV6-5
CASSPAWGGGEYF
TGTGCCAGCAGTCCCGCTTGGGGGGGAGGTGAATACTTC
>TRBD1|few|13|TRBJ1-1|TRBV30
CAFMTGLSTEAFF
TGTGCCTTCATGACAGGGTTGAGCACTGAAGCTTTCTTT
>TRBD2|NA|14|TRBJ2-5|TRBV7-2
CASSSPPGGETQYF
TGTGCCAGCAGCTCTCCACCGGGGGGAGAGACCCAGTACTTC
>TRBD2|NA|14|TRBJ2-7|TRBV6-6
CASSRYGGGDEQYF
TGTGCCAGCAGCCGTTATGGGGGAGGGGACGAGCAGTACTTC
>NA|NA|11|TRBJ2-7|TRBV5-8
CASSRGREQYF
TGTGCCAGCAGTCGGGGCCGCGAGCAGTACTTC
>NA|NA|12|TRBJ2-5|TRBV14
CASSLRGETQYF
TGTGCCAGCAGCCTTAGGGGGGAGACCCAGTACTTC
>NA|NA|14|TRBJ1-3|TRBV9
CASSVGGTGNTIYF
TGTGCCAGCAGCGTAGGGGGAACTGGAAACACCATATATTTT
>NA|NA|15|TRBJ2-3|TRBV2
CASTRDVASTDTQYF
TGTGCCAGCACCCGGGACGTTGCTAGCACAGATACGCAGTATTTT
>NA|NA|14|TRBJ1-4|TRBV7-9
CASSLGRTNEKLFF
TGTGCCAGCAGCTTAGGGCGGACTAATGAAAAACTGTTTTTT
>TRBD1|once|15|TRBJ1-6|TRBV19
CASSIQGADNSPLHF
TGTGCCAGTAGTATCCAGGGGGCGGATAATTCACCCCTCCACTTT
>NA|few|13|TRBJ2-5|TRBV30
CAWSVLPGETQYF
TGTGCCTGGAGTGTTTTGCCAGGGGAGACCCAGTACTTC